The 9 T cell receptor beta chains below all came from one sample that was sequenced in a study of identical twins. One entry per CDR3 protein, called by TCRdb with MiXCR from the 5' RACE reads. The table records about 570,000 distinct CDR3 sequences, more than 9% of them present only once. These data were also reused for a study on yellow fever vaccine responses in identical twins.

Sequencing used PBMCs. The receptors derive from a woman between 18 and 29 years old in good health.

This clonotype was found many times. The chain uses TRBV28 and TRBJ2-7; perhaps TRBD2 as D (6 bases). Germline V gene lookup returns CDR1 MDHEN and CDR2 SYDVKM. This CDR3 comprises 14 residues. V was clipped by 4 bases and J by 2 bases, with 12 bases between them. The CDR3 spells CASSSGGRAYEQYF. DNA of the CDR3: TGTGCCAGCAGTTCCGGGGGAAGGGCCTACGAGCAGTACTTC.

Comment on this clonotype: Because the CDR3 is missing its conserved closing phenylalanine or tryptophan, this is likely a read error. The rearrangement joins TRBV6-5 to TRBJ2-5; 9 bases align to TRBD2. Trimming cost V 0 bases and J 3 bases; bases outside gene matches: 5. The germline gives CDR1 MNHEY, CDR2 SVGAGI. This CDR3 region has 16 residues. CDR3 DNA: TGTGCCAGCAGTTACTCGATGACTAGCGGAAAAGAGACCCAGTACCTC. Its translation: CASSYSMTSGKETQYL.

This clonotype was observed a handful of times. This chain connects TRBV3-1 to TRBJ2-3; 12 positions agree with TRBD1. Germline CDR1 is LGHDT and CDR2 is YNNKEL (reference sequence). The CDR3 loop spans 16 amino acids. Trimming removed 2 bases from V and 4 bases from J; junction bases left unmatched: 4. The DNA of the CDR3 is TGTGCCAGCAGCCAAACGGGACAGGGGGCGTCAGATACGCAGTATTTT. Amino acids: CASSQTGQGASDTQYF.

The chain links TRBV4-2 to TRBJ2-1; 9 bases match TRBD2. Losses at the gene ends were 1 base for V and 8 bases for J; bases not matched to a gene: 9. The germline CDR1 and CDR2 sequences are LGHNA and YNFKEQ. The CDR3 is 16 residues long. The chain's CDR3 is CASSQGWSGGLDEQFF. The CDR3 nucleotides read TGTGCCAGCAGCCAAGGGTGGAGCGGGGGGCTGGATGAGCAGTTCTTC.

This clonotype was detected ten times or more. The chain combines TRBV12-3 or TRBV12-4 with TRBJ1-5; D may be TRBD1 (6 bases). This CDR3 has 15 amino acids. Trimming cost V 5 bases and J 0 bases, with 11 bases left between them. The CDR3 here is CASSPPGHSNQPQHF. The CDR3 region has the DNA TGTGCCAGCAGTCCTCCGGGACATAGCAATCAGCCCCAGCATTTT.

This clonotype was detected a few times. The chain joins TRBV10-3 to TRBJ2-6, with 7 nucleotides matching TRBD2. The CDR3 has 17 amino acids. Germline CDR1 reads ENHRY; CDR2 reads SYGVKD. Trimming took 4 bases from V and 0 from J; bases not matched to a gene: 6. The CDR3 protein is CAISGGGVVSGANVLTF. The CDR3, as DNA: TGTGCCATCAGTGGGGGGGGAGTTGTCTCTGGGGCCAACGTCCTGACTTTC.

This clonotype was seen only a few times. The chain joins TRBV7-3 to TRBJ2-2; tentatively, D is TRBD1 (5 bases). The CDR3 is 18 residues long. The V and J ends lost 0 bases and 2 bases respectively, with 16 bases between them. Germline V gives CDR1 SGHTA, CDR2 FQGTGA. The CDR3 sequence: CASSLTFAARVNTGELFF. As DNA, the CDR3 is TGTGCCAGCAGCTTAACGTTCGCGGCCAGGGTAAACACCGGGGAGCTGTTTTTT.

The sample holds a few counts of this clonotype. The chain has TRBV7-9 and TRBJ2-5; no clear D gene. CDR1 and CDR2 from the germline V gene are SEHNR and FQNEAQ (reference sequence). CDR3 length equals 15 residues. The V end was cut by 5 bases, the J end by 2 bases, with 15 bases between. This CDR3 is CASSTQAGLQETQYF. CDR3 sequence (DNA): TGTGCCAGCAGCACACAAGCCGGGTTGCAAGAGACCCAGTACTTC.

This clonotype came up a few times. The CDR3 sequence: CASSLQGGPYEQYF. In nucleotides, the CDR3 is TGTGCCAGCAGCTTACAGGGTGGCCCCTACGAGCAGTACTTC. V and J are TRBV7-8 and TRBJ2-7; possible D gene TRBD1, 5 bases. Germline-derived CDR1 and CDR2 are SGHVS and FQNEAQ. Trimming took 2 bases from V and 2 from J, leaving 10 bases between them. The CDR3 sequence is 14 residues long. Drawing the rest from reference TRBV7-8 and TRBJ2-7, the complete variable domain is GAGVSQSPRYKVAKRGQDVALRCDPISGHVSLFWYQQALGQGPEFLTYFQNEAQLDKSGLPSDRFFAERPEGSVSTLKIQRTQQEDSAVYLCASSLQGGPYEQYFGPGTRLTVT.